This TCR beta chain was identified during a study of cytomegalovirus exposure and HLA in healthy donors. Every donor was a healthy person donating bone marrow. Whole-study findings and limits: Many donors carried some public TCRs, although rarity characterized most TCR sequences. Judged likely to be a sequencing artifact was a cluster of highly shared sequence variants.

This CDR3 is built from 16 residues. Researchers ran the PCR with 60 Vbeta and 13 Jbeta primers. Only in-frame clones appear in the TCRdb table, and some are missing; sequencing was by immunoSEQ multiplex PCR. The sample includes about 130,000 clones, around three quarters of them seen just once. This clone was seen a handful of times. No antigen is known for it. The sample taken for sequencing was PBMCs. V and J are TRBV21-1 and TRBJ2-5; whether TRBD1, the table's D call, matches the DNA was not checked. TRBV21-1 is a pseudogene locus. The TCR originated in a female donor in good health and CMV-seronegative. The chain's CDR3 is CASSPIGTRIQETQYF. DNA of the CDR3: TGTGCCAGCAGCCCGATCGGGACAAGGATTCAAGAGACCCAGTACTTC.